This record covers a single TCR beta chain. This sample is part of a study of response to subunit inactivated influenza vaccine. TCRdb processed the RT-PCR reads anew with MiXCR; each CDR3 protein has one entry. In the table there are around 200,000 distinct CDR3 sequences, over 9.5% of which are singletons. The CDR3 runs to 15 residues. V lost 5 bases to trimming and J lost 0 bases; unmatched junction nucleotides: 4. Germline CDR1 is SGHAT and CDR2 is FQNNGV. These data were likewise used in another study, on T cells expressing NK-cell markers. This second study notes: For TCR beta, cDNA was produced by 5'RACE template switching with UMIs. A handful of donors showed these clonotypes also leading the CD3+CD56-NKG2C+ fraction.

The chain carries TRBV11-2 and TRBJ2-7; TRBD2 agrees at 10 bases. The receptor comes from a man aged 50 or older who received an inactivated influenza vaccine. The specimen comprised CD8+ T cells sorted from PBMCs, sampled 11 to 12 days after vaccination. CDR3 in DNA: TGTGCCAGCAGCCCGGCTAGCGGGAGCTCCTACGAGCAGTACTTC. Its translation is CASSPASGSSYEQYF.